These T cell receptor beta chains were read from a single sample in a study of blood T cell repertoires in COVID-19. Clones were read by immunoSEQ multiplex PCR, and TCRdb kept only the in-frame ones, dropping some. This table holds under 150,000 clones, 85% to 90% found once. The material sequenced was peripheral blood. These TCRs come from a woman aged 40 to 50 with acute or convalescent COVID-19. Both conserved end residues are part of each CDR3. A D gene is named only where the DNA matches it firmly. The size of a clone is reported for some rows only, either as once, few or many, or as a class for expanded clones.

v_call	j_call	d_call	clone_size	cdr3_nt	cdr3_aa
TRBV2	TRBJ2-7	-	-	TGTGCCAGCGGACAGAAATCTTCCTACGAGCAGTACTTC	CASGQKSSYEQYF
TRBV24-1	TRBJ2-2	TRBD2	-	TGTGCCACCAGTGATACTAGCGGGAGTCGTGGCACCGGGGAGCTGTTTTTT	CATSDTSGSRGTGELFF
TRBV30	TRBJ1-4	TRBD1	-	TGTGCCTGGAGTGACAGGGGGTTTGAACTGTTTTTT	CAWSDRGFELFF
TRBV7-6	TRBJ2-7	-	-	TGTGCCAGCAGCAAAGACAGCTTCCTTCGGGACGAGCAGTACTTC	CASSKDSFLRDEQYF
TRBV5-4	TRBJ2-5	TRBD1	-	TGTGCCAGCAGCATGGTGGGACAGGGGGCTGCAGAGACCCAGTACTTC	CASSMVGQGAAETQYF
TRBV19	TRBJ2-3	-	-	TGTGCCAGTAGTATAGTCCCACTAGCAGATACGCAGTATTTT	CASSIVPLADTQYF
TRBV18	TRBJ2-1	TRBD2	-	TGTGCCAGCTCACCGGGGCGGGAGCCCTTCAATGAGCAGTTCTTC	CASSPGREPFNEQFF
TRBV5-1	TRBJ2-7	-	-	TGCGCCAGCAGCCAACAGACTAGTACCCTATCCTACGAGCAGTACTTC	CASSQQTSTLSYEQYF
TRBV12-3/TRBV12-4	TRBJ2-7	-	-	TGTGCCAGCAGTTTTAGGACAGTGCAGTACTTC	CASSFRTVQYF
TRBV5-1	TRBJ2-3	TRBD2	-	TGCGCCAGCAGCCCTTCCGGACTAGCGCTAGATACGCAGTATTTT	CASSPSGLALDTQYF
TRBV4-2	TRBJ1-2	TRBD1	-	TGTGCCAGCAGCCATGGAACGGGACAGACTGCCGACTATGGCTACACCTTC	CASSHGTGQTADYGYTF
TRBV3-1/TRBV3-2	TRBJ2-1	-	-	TGTGCCAGCAGCCAAGATCCTAGCTCGGGGAATGAGCAGTTCTTC	CASSQDPSSGNEQFF
TRBV28	TRBJ2-1	TRBD1	once	TGTGCCAGCAGTCCATGGACAGGGACGAGTTACAATGAGCAGTTCTTC	CASSPWTGTSYNEQFF
TRBV6-5	TRBJ1-2	-	-	TGTGCCAGCGTGGCCATAAAGTTCTATGGCTACACCTTC	CASVAIKFYGYTF
TRBV5-4	TRBJ1-1	-	-	TGTGCCAGCAGAGTAGACCTCGGGGAACACACTGAAGCTTTCTTT	CASRVDLGEHTEAFF
TRBV27	TRBJ1-6	TRBD1	-	TGTGCCAGCAGTATCCTTCAGGGGGCCAGTTCACCCCTCCACTTT	CASSILQGASSPLHF